This T cell receptor (beta chain) emerged from a study of tumor and adjacent non-tumor tissue in lung cancer. For the study at large: Stage I to III disease affected roughly ten men and 5 women aged about 31 to 76. Study-wide results and limits: Significantly higher TCR diversity was found in tumor than normal lung. Normal lung showed higher cumulative top 100 clone frequency than tumor. Higher tumor TCR diversity was associated with shorter survival.

Of note for this clonotype: Its target is not known. The junction departs from the called germline gene at one end, perhaps through a read error.

TCRbeta libraries were built with three rounds of nested PCR, modified from ARM-PCR. Via MiXCR, TCRdb re-called the multiplex PCR reads, giving one row per CDR3 protein. Among approximately 90,000 distinct CDR3 sequences listed, 76% were seen once. RNA was extracted from bulk tissue without any cell sorting. The normal lung tissue was taken more than 3 cm from the tumor edge. The CDR3 extends over 14 amino acids. Germline lookup yields CDR1 MGHRA and CDR2 YSYEKL. The rearrangement uses TRBV4-1 and TRBJ1-2, with D hard to call. The sequencing sample was made of distant non-tumor lung tissue. This TCR came from a woman aged 45-65 years with non-small cell lung cancer. The CDR3 loop is CVSNQTGNVYGYTF. DNA of the CDR3: TGCGTCAGCAACCAAACGGGGAACGTCTATGGCTACACCTTC.